Below, 17 T cell receptor beta chains from the same sample are listed, as sequenced in a study of chemoradiotherapy in HPV16-positive cancers. The method was immunoSEQ multiplex PCR; TCRdb's version includes in-frame clones alone and lacks a portion of them. The repertoire consists of 9,000 to 13,000 clones, with 74% occurring once and the leading ten covering 36%. The sample was taken from a patient who underwent chemoradiotherapy. The origin of the receptors is a human donor with HPV-associated anogenital cancer.

This rearrangement joins TRBV7-2 to TRBJ2-5; 12 bases align to TRBD2. Germline assignment: CDR1 SGHTA and CDR2 FQGNSA. The CDR3 loop spans 15 amino acids. V gave up 6 bases and J gave up 0 bases; unmatched junction bases: 2. CDR3 protein: CASSLAGGYQETQYF. The CDR3 DNA is TGTGCCAGCAGTCTAGCGGGGGGGTACCAAGAGACCCAGTACTTC.

This clone was seen more than once but under ten times. The rearrangement joins TRBV7-9 to TRBJ1-5, with D unclear. This CDR3 spans 14 amino acids. The germline CDR1 and CDR2 sequences are SEHNR and FQNEAQ (reference sequence). Trimming left V 1 base short and J 3 bases short, with 7 bases between. The CDR3 spells CASSLVSVNQPQHF. The CDR3 DNA reads as TGTGCCAGCAGCTTAGTATCCGTCAATCAGCCCCAGCATTTT.

In this sample, this clone turned up a few times. The chain recombines TRBV28 with TRBJ1-1, with D possibly TRBD1 on 5 matching bases. The CDR3 contains 13 residues. Trimming left V 6 bases short and J 10 bases short, with 18 bases between. Per the germline V gene, CDR1 is MDHEN and CDR2 is SYDVKM. This CDR3 reads CASRGAAGRSAFF. CDR3 nucleotide sequence: TGTGCCAGCAGAGGGGCCGCAGGGCGGTCAGCTTTCTTT.

The chain is built from TRBV7-2 and TRBJ2-7, with D uncertain. V lost 4 bases to trimming and J lost 3 bases, with 4 bases between them. CDR1 and CDR2 from the germline V gene are SGHTA and FQGNSA. The CDR3 consists of 11 residues. The CDR3 sequence is CASSSRYEQYF. The CDR3 DNA sequence: TGTGCCAGCAGCTCCCGCTACGAGCAGTACTTC. Full variable domain (remainder filled in from reference TRBV7-2 and TRBJ2-7): GAGVSQSPSNKVTEKGKDVELRCDPISGHTALYWYRQSLGQGLEFLIYFQGNSAPDKSGLPSDRFSAERTGGSVSTLTIQRTQQEDSAVYLCASSSRYEQYFGPGTRLTVT.

V usage is TRBV11-3 and J usage is TRBJ2-7, with D possibly being TRBD2 (6 bases). V lost 1 base and J 7 bases, leaving 17 bases between the germline ends. Germline V gene data show CDR1 as SGHNT and CDR2 as YENEEA. CDR3 size: 15 residues. The CDR3 nucleotides read TGTGCCAGCAGCTTAGGGGGCGACGAAAGCGGGGAGCAGTACTTC. Its translation is CASSLGGDESGEQYF.

The rearrangement uses TRBV19 and TRBJ1-2, with TRBD1 matching over 7 bases. The CDR3 is 13 amino acids. V gave up 6 bases and J gave up 8 bases; unmatched junction bases: 9. The germline V gene has CDR1 LNHDA and CDR2 SQIVND (reference sequence). The CDR3 spells CASRQGPTGGYTF. The CDR3 region has the DNA TGTGCCAGTAGACAGGGGCCTACAGGAGGCTACACCTTC.

The chain employs TRBV4-3 and TRBJ2-5; 10 bases agree with TRBD2. The CDR3 spans 14 residues. From germline, CDR1 is LGHNA and CDR2 YSLEER. V shed 4 bases and J 4 bases; nucleotides not matched to a gene: 3. DNA of the CDR3: TGCGCCAGCAGCCTGTCTAGCGGGGGAGAGACCCAGTACTTC. Its translation is CASSLSSGGETQYF.

The V and J genes are TRBV9 and TRBJ1-4; TRBD1 is a possible D gene (5 bases). The CDR3 loop spans 14 amino acids. CDR1 and CDR2 from the germline V gene are SGDLS and YYNGEE. Between the trimmed V and J ends, which lost 4 bases and 6 bases, there was a span of 13 bases. CDR3 sequence (DNA): TGTGCCAGCAGCCCCCGCGGGGGTGATGAAAAACTGTTTTTT. It specifies CASSPRGGDEKLFF.

The chain couples TRBV11-3 to TRBJ2-3; no definite D call. V was clipped by 5 bases and J by 1 base, with 1 base between them. The CDR3 runs 11 residues. The germline CDR1 and CDR2 sequences are SGHNT and YENEEA. CDR3 amino acids: CASSRTDTQYF. The CDR3 DNA reads as TGTGCCAGCAGCCGCACAGATACGCAGTATTTT.

The chain joins TRBV11-3 to TRBJ1-1; the D is unclear. The CDR3 extends over 12 amino acids. Germline assignment: CDR1 SGHNT and CDR2 YENEEA. V dropped 5 bases and J dropped 1 base, with 5 bases sitting between them. CDR3 sequence: CASSGPNTEAFF. The DNA for the CDR3 is TGTGCCAGCAGCGGCCCGAACACTGAAGCTTTCTTT.

The chain combines TRBV19 with TRBJ1-4; D gene unclear. Germline V CDR1 and CDR2: LNHDA, SQIVND (reference sequence). V was pared by 5 bases and J by 7 bases, with 20 bases between. The CDR3 sequence is 16 residues long. CDR3 nucleotide sequence: TGTGCCAGTAGTTTCGGCAGCTTTTCAGGTTCTGAAAAACTGTTTTTT. It codes for CASSFGSFSGSEKLFF.

CDR3 sequence reads: CASKINQPQHF. CDR3 DNA sequence: TGCGCCAGCAAGATCAATCAGCCCCAGCATTTT. V usage is TRBV10-1 and J usage is TRBJ1-5; D remains unclear. Trimming removed 7 bases from V and 3 bases from J, with 4 bases in between. Germline CDR1 WNHNN, CDR2 SYGVQD (reference sequence). This CDR3 has 11 amino acids.

The chain carries TRBV7-8 and TRBJ1-5; no definite D call. The CDR3 is made up of 16 amino acids. CDR1 SGHVS and CDR2 FQNEAQ come from the germline V gene. Trimming cost V 5 bases and J 0 bases, with 14 bases left between them. In DNA, the CDR3 is TGTGCCAGCAGCCCCCGCAGCCATAATAGCAATCAGCCCCAGCATTTT. Translated: CASSPRSHNSNQPQHF.

The chain employs TRBV19 and TRBJ1-1; 7 positions agree with TRBD1. CDR1 is LNHDA and CDR2 is SQIVND in the germline V gene (reference sequence). The CDR3 loop spans 14 amino acids. Losses at the gene ends were 4 bases for V and 4 bases for J; bases not matched to a gene: 6. CDR3 DNA: TGTGCCAGTAGTACCACGGCAGGGGGCACTGAAGCTTTCTTT. Translated: CASSTTAGGTEAFF. The complete variable domain, with remaining parts taken from reference TRBV19 and TRBJ1-1, reads DGGITQSPKYLFRKEGQNVTLSCEQNLNHDAMYWYRQDPGQGLRLIYYSQIVNDFQKGDIAEGYSVSREKKESFPLTVTSAQKNPTAFYLCASSTTAGGTEAFFGQGTRLTVV.

This chain connects TRBV28 to TRBJ2-1, with TRBD1 matching over 7 bases. After removal of 5 bases from V and 2 bases from J, the junction contained 3 bases not matched to a gene. CDR1 and CDR2 (germline): MDHEN, SYDVKM. The length of the CDR3 is 14 residues. DNA of the CDR3: TGTGCCAGCAGTGGGACAGAAACCTACAATGAGCAGTTCTTC. Its translation is CASSGTETYNEQFF. The full variable domain, in which reference TRBV28 and TRBJ2-1 provide the parts outside the CDR3, is DVKVTQSSRYLVKRTGEKVFLECVQDMDHENMFWYRQDPGLGLRLIYFSYDVKMKEKGDIPEGYSVSREKKERFSLILESASTNQTSMYLCASSGTETYNEQFFGPGTRLTVL.

The CDR3 DNA is TGTGCCAGCTCAGCCCGGACAGCCAAAAATCAGCCCCAGCATTTT. Protein sequence: CASSARTAKNQPQHF. The chain has TRBV18 and TRBJ1-5; TRBD1 is a possible D gene (6 bases). The V gene's germline CDR1 is KGHSH and CDR2 LQKENI. The length of the CDR3 is 15 residues. The germline V and J ends were trimmed by 5 bases and 4 bases, with 15 bases remaining between them.

This clone was detected a few times. The chain combines TRBV6-5 with TRBJ2-3, with D unclear. This CDR3 contains 13 residues. The V gene's germline CDR1 is MNHEY and CDR2 SVGAGI. Trimming pared 4 bases from V and 11 bases from J, leaving 16 bases between. The CDR3 DNA follows: TGTGCCAGCAGTTCCCCTACTACGTTGGAGCAGTATTTT. It yields the protein CASSSPTTLEQYF.